The clone carrying this TCR beta chain was seen a handful of times. Amplification targeted TCR beta CDR3 regions from RNA transcripts. Carried out on the TCR CDR3, a first-round RT-PCR used the HTBI primer set. TCRdb reprocessed the multiplex PCR reads via MiXCR and lists one record per CDR3 protein. The sample includes more than 550,000 distinct CDR3 sequences, over 40% of them seen just once. This record belongs to a study of T cells in Graves' hyperthyroidism and ophthalmopathy. Per germline, CDR1 SGDLS and CDR2 YYNGEE. The V gene lost 3 bases and the J gene lost 0 bases, with 15 bases spanning the gap. This CDR3 region has 16 residues. Patients having uncontrolled infection, another autoimmune disease, pregnancy or lactation were not included. The diagnostic basis comprised clinical symptoms, serum thyroxine and TRAb, thyroid ultrasound and orbital computed tomography.

Sequenced material: peripheral blood or thyroid tissue (not recorded which). The sequence came from an adult man with Graves' disease, either hyperthyroidism or ophthalmopathy (not recorded which). This chain uses TRBV9 with TRBJ1-2; D is perhaps TRBD1 (6 bases). CDR3 DNA: TGTGCCAGCAGCGATCCTCTTACAGGGACTAACTATGGCTACACCTTC. This sequence encodes CASSDPLTGTNYGYTF.